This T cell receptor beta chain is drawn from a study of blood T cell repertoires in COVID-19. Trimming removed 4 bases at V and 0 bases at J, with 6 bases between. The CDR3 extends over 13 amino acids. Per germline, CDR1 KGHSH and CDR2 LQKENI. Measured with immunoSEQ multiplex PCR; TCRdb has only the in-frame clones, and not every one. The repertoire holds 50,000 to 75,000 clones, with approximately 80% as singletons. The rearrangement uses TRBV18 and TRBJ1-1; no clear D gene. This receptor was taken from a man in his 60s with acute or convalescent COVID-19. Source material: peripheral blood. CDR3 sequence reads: CASSLTVNTEAFF. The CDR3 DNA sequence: TGTGCCAGCTCACTCACAGTGAACACTGAAGCTTTCTTT.